The 31 T cell receptor beta chains below come from one sample, sequenced in a study of cytomegalovirus exposure and HLA in healthy donors (dated 2017 in TCRdb). The library was made by the immunoSEQ multiplex PCR assay. The multiplex PCR relied on a mix of 60 forward primers for TCR Vbeta segments and 13 reverse primers for TCR Jbeta segments. TCRdb limited this immuneACCESS table to in-frame rearrangements with V and J called. A share of clones is missing; checked studies link under half to unresolved V genes, and the rest is unexplained. For this sample the table gives 100,000 to 150,000 clones, of which around four fifths were detected only once. The top ten constitute about 19% of the sample. Specimen: PBMCs. The receptor set was obtained from a man between 18 and 29 years old in good health and CMV-seropositive.

Only a few counts were recorded for this clone. The chain is built from TRBV2 and TRBJ1-4; possible D gene TRBD1, 6 bases. Trimming stripped 4 bases from V and 3 bases from J, with 9 bases between. This CDR3 has 14 amino acids. Germline lookup yields CDR1 SNHLY and CDR2 FYNNEI. CDR3 sequence reads: CASSVRTANEKLFF. For the CDR3, the DNA is TGTGCCAGCAGTGTTAGGACAGCTAATGAAAAACTGTTTTTT.

The chain joins TRBV9 to TRBJ2-5; 8 bases fit TRBD1. The CDR3 extends over 14 amino acids. Per the germline V gene, CDR1 is SGDLS and CDR2 is YYNGEE. V trimming: 0 bases; J trimming: 5 bases; junction bases outside the gene matches: 3. The CDR3 protein is CASSVGQGTETQYF. For the CDR3, the DNA is TGTGCCAGCAGCGTAGGACAGGGGACGGAGACCCAGTACTTC.

V and J are TRBV6-1 and TRBJ1-1; possibly TRBD1 for D (5 bases). Germline V CDR1 and CDR2: MNHNS, SASEGT. The CDR3 totals 14 residues. Trimming took off 6 bases at V and 4 bases at J, with 15 bases between the two ends. In nucleotides, the CDR3 is TGTGCCAGCAGAGAACCTTTGGGGGGCACTGAAGCTTTCTTT. Translation gives CASREPLGGTEAFF.

This rearrangement joins TRBV6-5 to TRBJ2-3; D possibly corresponds to TRBD2 (6 bases). The V gene lost 6 bases and the J gene lost 6 bases, with 19 bases spanning the gap. CDR1 MNHEY and CDR2 SVGAGI come from the germline V gene. This CDR3 region has 15 residues. For the CDR3, the DNA is TGTGCCAGCAGCTTGGCCCCGCGGGGCTGGGATACGCAGTATTTT. This encodes CASSLAPRGWDTQYF.

The CDR3 spells CATTGGTGIMNTEAFF. In DNA form, the CDR3 reads TGTGCCACCACTGGGGGGACAGGGATTATGAACACTGAAGCTTTCTTT. This chain links TRBV10-3 with TRBJ1-1, with TRBD1 identical over 9 bases. CDR3 length: 16 amino acids. V shed 10 bases and J 0 bases; nucleotides not matched to a gene: 12. CDR1 is ENHRY and CDR2 is SYGVKD in the germline V gene.

V usage is TRBV4-1 and J usage is TRBJ2-3, with TRBD1 matching over 12 bases. Germline trimming cut 0 bases from V and 6 bases from J; bases unmatched to any gene: 4. Germline V lookup: CDR1 MGHRA, CDR2 YSYEKL. The CDR3 sequence is 16 residues long. In DNA form, the CDR3 reads TGCGCCAGCAGCCAAGATGGGACAGGGGGCGCGGATACGCAGTATTTT. Translated: CASSQDGTGGADTQYF.

The chain combines TRBV18 with TRBJ2-3; a possible D gene is TRBD1 (5 bases). V lost 5 bases, J lost 3 bases, and 9 bases lay in between. There are 13 residues in the CDR3. In germline, CDR1 is KGHSH, CDR2 LQKENI. The CDR3 nucleotides read TGTGCCAGCTCAAAGGCAGGGACAGATACGCAGTATTTT. This gives the protein CASSKAGTDTQYF.

The CDR3 DNA is TGTGCCAGCACCTCCCTGAACACTGAAGCTTTCTTT. This translates into CASTSLNTEAFF. The chain recombines TRBV6-5 with TRBJ1-1; D uncertain. CDR1 MNHEY and CDR2 SVGAGI come from the germline V gene. The CDR3 runs to 12 residues. Trimming shortened V by 7 bases and J by 0 bases, and 6 bases separated the two germline ends.

This clone occurred a few times. This chain links TRBV21-1 with TRBJ1-5; the table's D call, TRBD1, was not checked against the DNA. TRBV21-1 is classified as a pseudogene. The length of the CDR3 is 13 residues. The CDR3 is CASSKARFQPQHF. The CDR3 DNA reads as TGTGCCAGCAGCAAAGCCAGGTTTCAGCCCCAGCATTTT.

The chain is built from TRBV15 and TRBJ2-6, with a weak D call TRBD2 (7 bases). With 0 bases removed from V and 4 bases from J, the gap between germline ends came to 13 bases. Germline V gives CDR1 LNHNV, CDR2 YYDKDF (reference sequence). There are 17 residues in the CDR3. The DNA of the CDR3 is TGTGCCACCAGCAGAGATGCGGGGGCGAGGGGGGCCAACGTCCTGACTTTC. Protein sequence: CATSRDAGARGANVLTF.

V is TRBV27 and J is TRBJ2-7; no clear D. V was cut by 3 bases and J by 2 bases, with 14 bases left in between. The CDR3 loop spans 15 amino acids. Germline V gene lookup returns CDR1 MNHEY and CDR2 SMNVEV (reference sequence). The CDR3 sequence: CASSFLGELPYEQYF. For the CDR3, the DNA is TGTGCCAGCAGTTTCCTCGGAGAGCTCCCCTACGAGCAGTACTTC.

The V gene is TRBV7-8, the J gene TRBJ1-5; D not certain. Germline CDR1 reads SGHVS; CDR2 reads FQNEAQ. This CDR3 region has 15 residues. V was pared by 2 bases and J by 3 bases, with 11 bases between. This CDR3 is CASSLLGSSNQPQHF. CDR3 DNA sequence: TGTGCCAGCAGCTTATTGGGGAGTTCCAATCAGCCCCAGCATTTT.

Here the CDR3 reads CASSQIAGGRNEQFF. In nucleotides, the CDR3 is TGCGCCAGCAGCCAAATAGCGGGGGGGCGCAATGAGCAGTTCTTC. This rearrangement joins TRBV4-1 to TRBJ2-1, with TRBD2 matching 11 bases. V lost 2 bases and J lost 6; bases outside the gene matches: 3. The CDR3 contains 15 residues. Germline V gene data show CDR1 as MGHRA and CDR2 as YSYEKL.

The chain recombines TRBV19 with TRBJ1-6; no reliable D call. The CDR3 covers 14 residues. CDR1 is LNHDA and CDR2 is SQIVND in the germline V gene (reference sequence). The germline V and J ends were trimmed by 4 bases and 10 bases, with 14 bases remaining between them. This CDR3 is CASSRTGVNSPLHF. CDR3 DNA: TGTGCCAGTAGTAGGACGGGAGTGAACTCACCCCTCCACTTT.

The V call is TRBV2, the J call TRBJ2-1, with TRBD2 identical over 8 bases. The germline V gene has CDR1 SNHLY and CDR2 FYNNEI. After removal of 10 bases from V and 2 bases from J, the junction contained 10 bases not matched to a gene. CDR3 size: 15 residues. Here the CDR3 reads CATTEAGATYNEQFF. As DNA, the CDR3 is TGTGCCACCACCGAAGCGGGAGCCACCTACAATGAGCAGTTCTTC.

The chain employs TRBV5-4 and TRBJ1-1; D is possibly TRBD1 (5 bases). This CDR3 contains 15 residues. Trimming left V 3 bases short and J 0 bases short, with 12 bases between. Looked up from germline, CDR1 is SGHNT and CDR2 is YYREEE (reference sequence). CDR3 in amino acids: CASSSREGMNTEAFF. The CDR3 bases are TGTGCCAGCAGCTCCCGGGAGGGGATGAACACTGAAGCTTTCTTT.

The chain links TRBV28 to TRBJ1-5; no clear D. The CDR3 is 13 residues long. Germline values: CDR1 MDHEN, CDR2 SYDVKM. The V and J ends lost 6 bases and 0 bases respectively, with 6 bases between them. The CDR3 reads CASRAYSNQPQHF. CDR3 DNA sequence: TGTGCCAGCAGGGCTTATAGCAATCAGCCCCAGCATTTT.

This chain uses TRBV7-8 with TRBJ1-1; 7 bases map to TRBD1. Losses at the gene ends were 1 base for V and 3 bases for J; bases not matched to a gene: 5. Germline V gene sequence: CDR1 SGHVS, CDR2 FQNEAQ. This CDR3 comprises 15 residues. In DNA form, the CDR3 reads TGTGCCAGCAGCTTAGAGGGGGCCGGGGACACTGAAGCTTTCTTT. This gives the protein CASSLEGAGDTEAFF.

CDR3 coding DNA: TGCAGCGTAACCGGGGTACACTATGGCTACACCTTC. Residues: CSVTGVHYGYTF. This chain connects TRBV29-1 to TRBJ1-2, with D uncertain. CDR1 SQVTM and CDR2 ANQGSEA come from the germline V gene. CDR3 length equals 12 residues. V lost 6 bases, J lost 3 bases, and 11 bases lay in between.

The chain uses TRBV19 and TRBJ1-3; no reliable D call. The CDR3 is 12 amino acids. Germline loops: CDR1 LNHDA, CDR2 SQIVND (reference sequence). V was shortened by 10 bases and J by 0 bases, with 7 bases between the two germline ends. This CDR3 reads CATRYSGNTIYF. The CDR3 bases are TGTGCCACCAGATACTCTGGAAACACCATATATTTT.

The V call is TRBV6-6, the J call TRBJ2-1, with D possibly matching TRBD1 (5 bases). CDR1 and CDR2 from the germline V gene are MNHNY and SVGAGI (reference sequence). Trimming shortened V by 5 bases and J by 1 base, and 9 bases separated the two germline ends. The CDR3 is made up of 14 amino acids. In nucleotides, the CDR3 is TGTGCCAGCAGTCCAGGGTCTTCCTACAATGAGCAGTTCTTC. Translating it yields CASSPGSSYNEQFF.

The V gene is TRBV5-6, the J gene TRBJ1-2; D is perhaps TRBD1 (6 bases). The V end lost 0 bases, the J end lost 6 bases, and 15 bases lay between the germline ends. Germline values: CDR1 SGHDT, CDR2 YYEEEE. The CDR3 consists of 15 residues. Here the CDR3 DNA reads TGTGCCAGCAGCTTGGCCGAAGGGGGTGGGAATGGCTACACCTTC. This gives the protein CASSLAEGGGNGYTF. The entire variable domain, with the rest obtained from reference TRBV5-6 and TRBJ1-2, is as follows: DAGVTQSPTHLIKTRGQQVTLRCSPKSGHDTVSWYQQALGQGPQFIFQYYEEEERQRGNFPDRFSGHQFPNYSSELNVNALLLGDSALYLCASSLAEGGGNGYTFGSGTRLTVV.

The chain recombines TRBV11-2 with TRBJ2-7, with D tentatively TRBD2 (5 bases). The V end lost 4 bases, the J end lost 4 bases, and 14 bases lay between the germline ends. This CDR3 comprises 14 residues. Germline V gene sequence: CDR1 SGHAT, CDR2 FQNNGV. This CDR3 is CASSSTFTSYEQYF. CDR3 nucleotide sequence: TGTGCCAGCAGCTCGACATTCACTAGTTACGAGCAGTACTTC.

The chain carries TRBV18 and TRBJ1-1; D may be TRBD1 (5 bases). Germline lookup yields CDR1 KGHSH and CDR2 LQKENI. The CDR3 has 15 residues. The V end lost 3 bases, the J end lost 4 bases, and 15 bases lay between the germline ends. CDR3 sequence (DNA): TGTGCCAGCTCACCCCGGCGGGGGGATGGCACTGAAGCTTTCTTT. Translated, it gives CASSPRRGDGTEAFF.

The J gene is TRBJ2-7, the V gene TRBV5-6; D call uncertain. The CDR3 runs to 13 residues. Trimming took 2 bases from V and 3 from J, leaving 9 bases between them. CDR1 SGHDT and CDR2 YYEEEE come from the germline V gene. CDR3 in DNA: TGTGCCAGCAGCTTTGTCTCGTACTACGAGCAGTACTTC. Translated, it gives CASSFVSYYEQYF. Drawing the rest from reference TRBV5-6 and TRBJ2-7, the complete variable domain is DAGVTQSPTHLIKTRGQQVTLRCSPKSGHDTVSWYQQALGQGPQFIFQYYEEEERQRGNFPDRFSGHQFPNYSSELNVNALLLGDSALYLCASSFVSYYEQYFGPGTRLTVT.

The rearrangement uses TRBV4-1 and TRBJ1-2; D is unclear. The length of the CDR3 is 14 residues. V lost 7 bases to trimming and J lost 3 bases, with 15 bases between them. CDR1 MGHRA and CDR2 YSYEKL come from the germline V gene. As DNA, the CDR3 is TGCGCCAGCAAATGGAGTATAGCCCACTATGGCTACACCTTC. It yields the protein CASKWSIAHYGYTF.

This rearrangement joins TRBV6-5 to TRBJ2-3, with D possibly being TRBD2 (6 bases). The V end was cut by 8 bases, the J end by 5 bases, with 8 bases between. The CDR3 runs 11 residues. CDR1 and CDR2 from the germline V gene are MNHEY and SVGAGI. CDR3 nucleotide sequence: TGTGCCAGCCGGCGGGGAGATACGCAGTATTTT. It is translated as CASRRGDTQYF.

V is TRBV5-5 and J is TRBJ1-1; 8 nucleotides agree with TRBD1. The V gene's germline CDR1 is SGHKS and CDR2 YYEKEE (reference sequence). Trimming at V came to 0 bases and at J to 4 bases, leaving 5 bases not matched to a gene. This CDR3 comprises 15 residues. The CDR3: CASSLERQGLTEAFF. The CDR3 nucleotides are TGTGCCAGCAGCTTGGAACGACAGGGGCTCACTGAAGCTTTCTTT.

The chain carries TRBV28 and TRBJ2-3; D may be TRBD2 (6 bases). This CDR3 is 14 amino acids long. The germline gives CDR1 MDHEN, CDR2 SYDVKM. V lost 3 bases, J lost 4 bases, and 11 bases lay in between. DNA for the CDR3: TGTGCCAGCAGTTTTTCGCTAGCGCCAGATACGCAGTATTTT. Translation: CASSFSLAPDTQYF.

The chain couples TRBV6-1 to TRBJ2-7; a weak D match, TRBD2 (5 bases). Germline values: CDR1 MNHNS, CDR2 SASEGT. There are 17 residues in the CDR3. V was clipped by 0 bases and J by 5 bases, with 20 bases between them. The CDR3 DNA sequence: TGTGCCAGCAGTGAAGCGGAGCGGCGGGCTTCCCGGCACGAGCAGTACTTC. It encodes CASSEAERRASRHEQYF.

The genes are TRBV27 and TRBJ1-6, with a possible D match to TRBD1 (6 bases). This CDR3 comprises 15 residues. Germline-derived CDR1 and CDR2 are MNHEY and SMNVEV (reference sequence). V dropped 2 bases and J dropped 10 bases, with 15 bases sitting between them. CDR3 residues: CASSLLQDSSSPLHF. As DNA, the CDR3 is TGTGCCAGCAGTTTACTTCAGGACAGCTCCTCACCCCTCCACTTT.